Following are 28 T cell receptor beta chains from one sample sequenced in a study of T-cell memory formation after mild COVID-19 (dated by TCRdb to 2020 to 2023). The library relied on 5' RACE. TCRdb names Illumina NovaSeq 6000 as the instrument used. In TCRdb, the public reads were trimmed at Q25 with fastp and aligned with MiXCR, with productive beta chains retained. Rows matching on CDR3 protein sequence are summarized as one entry with the most common DNA and genes. Recorded for this sample are around 62,000 distinct CDR3 sequences; about a quarter of them occurred a single time. Roughly 47% of the sample rests with the top ten. The sample comprised PBMCs or a T cell subset sorted from them (not recorded which). Receptors originate from a man between 18 and 35 years old who had mild COVID-19 (a few samples of this study predate the infection). The sample titles of this study are shuffled in the database, so cell type and time point are left out; the donor was told from shared clones.

The V call is TRBV12-3 or TRBV12-4, the J call TRBJ2-2; the match to TRBD1 covers 7 bases. The CDR3 has 15 residues. Unmatched junction bases numbered 2, after V lost 3 bases and J lost 1 base. CDR3 region: CASSFRQGNTGELFF. In DNA form, the CDR3 reads TGTGCCAGCAGTTTTCGACAGGGGAACACCGGGGAGCTGTTTTTT.

At least ten counts were recorded for this clonotype. The chain is built from TRBV4-2 and TRBJ2-3; unclear D gene. This CDR3 comprises 15 residues. The V end lost 0 bases, the J end lost 4 bases, and 11 bases lay between the germline ends. The germline V gene has CDR1 LGHNA and CDR2 YNFKEQ. The CDR3 coding sequence is TGTGCCAGCAGCCAAGACCTCCTTATATCAGATACGCAGTATTTT. This translates into CASSQDLLISDTQYF.

This clonotype was observed a few times. The chain links TRBV7-8 to TRBJ2-5; D is perhaps TRBD1 or TRBD2 (5 bases each). V gave up 7 bases and J gave up 5 bases, with 11 bases separating them. The CDR3 runs to 12 residues. Per germline, CDR1 SGHVS and CDR2 FQNEAQ. CDR3 nucleotides: TGTGCCAGCACCACGGGGCGGGAGACCCAGTACTTC. Protein product: CASTTGRETQYF.

J is TRBJ1-3 and V is TRBV6-5; the D is unclear. Germline V lookup: CDR1 MNHEY, CDR2 SVGAGI. Trimming cost V 7 bases and J 0 bases, with 7 bases left between them. This CDR3 spans 13 amino acids. Written as DNA, the CDR3 is TGTGCCAGCACCGACGGCTCTGGAAACACCATATATTTT. Translating gives CASTDGSGNTIYF.

This clonotype was seen only a few times. CDR3: CSVVRYLGNIQYF. The DNA of the CDR3 is TGCAGCGTTGTTCGTTACTTGGGTAACATTCAGTACTTC. The chain links TRBV29-1 to TRBJ2-4; D gene unclear. Trimming shortened V by 4 bases and J by 7 bases, and 14 bases separated the two germline ends. This CDR3 has 13 amino acids. CDR1 SQVTM and CDR2 ANQGSEA come from the germline V gene.

This chain uses TRBV7-9 with TRBJ2-3, with D tentatively TRBD2 (6 bases). This CDR3 is 15 amino acids long. Germline V gene lookup returns CDR1 SEHNR and CDR2 FQNEAQ (reference sequence). Trimming removed 3 bases from V and 4 bases from J, with 14 bases in between. The CDR3 protein is CASSLGRELSDTQYF. CDR3 DNA sequence: TGTGCCAGCAGCTTGGGTCGGGAGCTCTCAGATACGCAGTATTTT.

The V and J genes are TRBV28 and TRBJ2-3; 9 bases are a match to TRBD1. J was trimmed by 2 bases and V by 5 bases; bases with no gene match: 8. Germline-derived CDR1 and CDR2 are MDHEN and SYDVKM. This CDR3 contains 16 residues. Here the CDR3 DNA reads TGTGCCAGCAGTCCGCGGACAGGGGACGACACAGATACGCAGTATTTT. Translation: CASSPRTGDDTDTQYF.

The genes are TRBV4-3 and TRBJ2-3; D is perhaps TRBD2 (6 bases). V lost 0 bases and J 2 bases, leaving 15 bases between the germline ends. The CDR3 totals 17 residues. The germline V gene encodes CDR1 LGHNA and CDR2 YSLEER. The CDR3 nucleotides read TGCGCCAGCAGCCAAGAACGCGGACTACCCAACACAGATACGCAGTATTTT. It is translated as CASSQERGLPNTDTQYF.

In its sample, this clonotype was seen a few times. This sequence joins TRBV12-3 or TRBV12-4 and TRBJ2-1; weak D call: TRBD2 (6 bases). V was shortened by 6 bases and J by 10 bases, with 13 bases between the two germline ends. The CDR3 length is 12 residues. The CDR3, as DNA: TGTGCCAGCAGCTTACCGGGAGCCGAGCAGTTCTTC. This gives the protein CASSLPGAEQFF.

The chain combines TRBV6-2 or TRBV6-3 with TRBJ1-2, with D perhaps matching TRBD1 (5 bases). Germline V gives CDR1 MNHEY, CDR2 SVGEGT. The CDR3 sequence is 13 residues long. Trimming took off 5 bases at V and 3 bases at J, with 10 bases between the two ends. CDR3 nucleotide sequence: TGTGCCAGCAGTGGCCAGGGTTACTATGGCTACACCTTC. Translating it yields CASSGQGYYGYTF.

This clonotype was detected a few times. The chain links TRBV27 to TRBJ2-4; 7 bases align to TRBD1. The V gene end was trimmed by 10 bases and the J gene end by 6 bases; junction bases not matched to a gene: 12. The CDR3 has 14 residues. The germline V gene has CDR1 MNHEY and CDR2 SMNVEV (reference sequence). CDR3 coding DNA: TGTGCCACCAGAGACAGGGCTTTGGGAAACATTCAGTACTTC. It codes for CATRDRALGNIQYF.

J is TRBJ2-7 and V is TRBV2; 9 bases agree with TRBD2. The CDR3 contains 15 residues. The germline gives CDR1 SNHLY, CDR2 FYNNEI. Losses at the gene ends were 2 bases for V and 2 bases for J; bases not matched to a gene: 4. In DNA form, the CDR3 reads TGTGCCAGCAGTGAAATAGCGGGGGAGACCTACGAGCAGTACGTC. Its translation: CASSEIAGETYEQYV.

This clonotype came up many times. This chain uses TRBV3-1 with TRBJ1-5; TRBD1 matches at 9 bases. V lost 3 bases, J lost 5 bases, and 5 bases stayed unmatched. There are 15 residues in the CDR3. CDR1 and CDR2 from the germline V gene are LGHDT and YNNKEL (reference sequence). CDR3 DNA: TGTGCCAGCAGCCAGAAGGACAGGGGATATCAGCCCCAGCATTTT. It yields the protein CASSQKDRGYQPQHF.

The V call is TRBV7-9, the J call TRBJ2-1; possibly TRBD2 for D (6 bases). The CDR3 contains 13 residues. With 7 bases removed from V and 4 bases from J, the gap between germline ends came to 11 bases. Looked up from germline, CDR1 is SEHNR and CDR2 is FQNEAQ (reference sequence). The chain's CDR3 is CASTRGEYNEQFF. CDR3 DNA: TGTGCCAGCACCCGCGGGGAGTACAATGAGCAGTTCTTC.

This clonotype was found a few times. The V call is TRBV20-1, the J call TRBJ2-2, with no clear D. The CDR3 is 15 amino acids. Trimming pared 1 base from V and 1 base from J, leaving 10 bases between. The germline gives CDR1 DFQATT, CDR2 SNEGSKA (reference sequence). The CDR3 DNA reads as TGCAGTGCTAGAGGTAGACGGAGGAACACCGGGGAGCTGTTTTTT. Its translation is CSARGRRRNTGELFF.

The rearrangement links TRBV7-3 to TRBJ1-6; unclear D gene. The germline V and J ends were trimmed by 3 bases and 7 bases, with 7 bases remaining between them. The CDR3 has 13 residues. Germline V gives CDR1 SGHTA, CDR2 FQGTGA. The CDR3 nucleotides read TGTGCCAGCAGCTTCAGTAACAATTCACCCCTCCACTTT. Its translation: CASSFSNNSPLHF.

The V gene is TRBV20-1, the J gene TRBJ2-3, with 8 bases lining up with TRBD2. The CDR3 is 15 residues long. Germline loops: CDR1 DFQATT, CDR2 SNEGSKA (reference sequence). Trimming removed 6 bases from V and 3 bases from J; junction bases left unmatched: 11. CDR3 coding DNA: TGCAGTGCAGCCGCACTAGCGGTGAGGACAGATACGCAGTATTTT. Amino acid sequence: CSAAALAVRTDTQYF.

This chain links TRBV5-1 with TRBJ2-2; TRBD2 agrees at 7 bases. The CDR3 is 17 amino acids. Germline CDR1 is SGHRS and CDR2 is YFSETQ. V trimming: 4 bases; J trimming: 6 bases; junction bases outside the gene matches: 15. The CDR3, as DNA: TGCGCCAGCAGCATAGAGACTAGCAAGTTAGTTTCCGGGGAGCTGTTTTTT. As protein: CASSIETSKLVSGELFF.

This clonotype was seen more than once but under ten times. This rearrangement joins TRBV7-9 to TRBJ2-3; TRBD2 aligns across 7 bases. The germline V gene has CDR1 SEHNR and CDR2 FQNEAQ (reference sequence). The junction had 4 bases not matched to a gene; V was cut back by 5 bases and J by 2 bases. The CDR3 has 14 amino acids. The CDR3 region is CASSLSGFTDTQYF. In nucleotides, the CDR3 is TGTGCCAGCAGCCTTAGCGGGTTCACAGATACGCAGTATTTT.

The chain joins TRBV10-3 to TRBJ2-7; D may be TRBD1 (5 bases). This CDR3 contains 13 residues. The V gene lost 3 bases and the J gene lost 3 bases, with 9 bases spanning the gap. The V gene's germline CDR1 is ENHRY and CDR2 SYGVKD. CDR3 nucleotide sequence: TGTGCCATCAGTGATAAAGGGGACTACGAGCAGTACGTC. Protein product: CAISDKGDYEQYV.

V and J are TRBV9 and TRBJ1-2, with D unclear. Germline CDR1 SGDLS, CDR2 YYNGEE. The germline V and J ends were trimmed by 3 bases and 7 bases, with 19 bases remaining between them. The CDR3 spans 15 residues. As DNA, the CDR3 is TGTGCCAGCAGCGCCCCCCCGGGCCAAAAGGGTGGCTACACCTTC. Protein product: CASSAPPGQKGGYTF.

The chain combines TRBV7-8 with TRBJ1-1, with 10 nucleotides matching TRBD1. The V segment lost 2 bases and the J segment 6 bases; nucleotides outside the gene matches: 12. Germline loops: CDR1 SGHVS, CDR2 FQNEAQ. The CDR3 consists of 17 residues. The CDR3 reads CASSLFPGTGVFPEAFF. CDR3 bases: TGTGCCAGCAGCTTATTTCCCGGGACAGGGGTTTTCCCTGAAGCTTTCTTT.

This clonotype was counted between two and nine times. An end of the junction differs from the germline gene, which may be a read error. V and J are TRBV11-2 and TRBJ2-1; perhaps TRBD1 as D (5 bases). Germline V CDR1 and CDR2: SGHAT, FQNNGV. The CDR3 extends over 17 amino acids. CDR3 sequence reads: CASRLDVSGNPYNEQFF. The DNA of the CDR3 is TGTGCCAGCAGATTAGATGTCTCAGGGAACCCCTACAATGAGCAGTTCTTC.

This clonotype was counted between two and nine times. The J gene is TRBJ2-2, the V gene TRBV29-1, with TRBD2 as a possible D gene (5 bases). The germline V gene encodes CDR1 SQVTM and CDR2 ANQGSEA. CDR3 size: 13 residues. Trimming took 4 bases from V and 2 from J, leaving 8 bases between them. The CDR3 here is CSVVGVNTGELFF. The CDR3 DNA reads TGCAGCGTTGTCGGGGTTAACACCGGGGAGCTGTTTTTT.

The chain has TRBV2 and TRBJ2-5; D assignment may be TRBD1 or TRBD2 (6 bases each). CDR3 length: 16 residues. CDR1 and CDR2 (germline): SNHLY, FYNNEI. The V gene lost 1 base and the J gene lost 5 bases, with 17 bases spanning the gap. The CDR3 spells CASSEGYGGRGETQYF. In DNA form, the CDR3 reads TGTGCCAGCAGTGAAGGTTACGGGGGCCGGGGCGAGACCCAGTACTTC.

This clonotype appeared a few times. The chain carries TRBV6-2 or TRBV6-3 and TRBJ2-7; tentative D call: TRBD1 (6 bases). The CDR3 loop spans 12 amino acids. Germline V gene data show CDR1 as MNHEY and CDR2 as SVGEGT. The V end was cut by 5 bases, the J end by 4 bases, with 9 bases between. The CDR3: CASSNRVYEQYV. The CDR3 DNA reads as TGTGCCAGCAGTAACAGGGTTTACGAGCAGTACGTC.

This clonotype was seen a few times. This chain joins TRBV11-3 and TRBJ2-5, with D maybe TRBD1 (5 bases). The length of the CDR3 is 14 residues. Germline loops: CDR1 SGHNT, CDR2 YENEEA. The V end was cut by 0 bases, the J end by 0 bases, with 5 bases between. CDR3 nucleotide sequence: TGTGCCAGCAGCTTAGACAGGGACCAAGAGACCCAGTACTTC. Translated, it gives CASSLDRDQETQYF.

V usage is TRBV7-8 and J usage is TRBJ2-2; 7 positions match TRBD2. V was clipped by 8 bases and J by 0 bases; unmatched bases: 12. The germline gives CDR1 SGHVS, CDR2 FQNEAQ. The length of the CDR3 is 17 residues. The DNA of the CDR3 is TGTGCCAGCTTTTTCCCGGGGGGTGGGCCGAACACCGGGGAGCTGTTTTTT. It translates to CASFFPGGGPNTGELFF.